The 8 T cell receptor beta chains below all came from one sample that was sequenced in a study of cytomegalovirus exposure and HLA in healthy donors. With 60 Vbeta and 13 Jbeta primers, the PCR was carried out. The data were produced by immunoSEQ multiplex PCR, yet TCRdb's version contains in-frame clones alone and is incomplete. Seen here are approximately 200,000 clones, 79% observed once, and the top ten hold roughly 1.4%. Sequencing was done on a sample of PBMCs. Source of these receptors: a girl under 18 in good health and CMV-seropositive.

This clone was seen a single time. The rearrangement joins TRBV12-5 to TRBJ2-1, with a possible D match to TRBD1 (5 bases). The V gene lost 2 bases and the J gene lost 5 bases, with 10 bases spanning the gap. Looked up from germline, CDR1 is LGHNT and CDR2 is FRNRAP. The CDR3 sequence is 14 residues long. The CDR3 nucleotides are TGTGCTAGTGGTTTGCTCCCCAGGGACAATGAGCAGTTCTTC. As protein: CASGLLPRDNEQFF.

V gene TRBV4-3 combines with J gene TRBJ2-3; 8 positions match TRBD2. The germline V gene has CDR1 LGHNA and CDR2 YSLEER. The CDR3 consists of 13 residues. V lost 11 bases, J lost 4 bases, and 8 bases stayed unmatched. The CDR3 bases are TGCGCCTCCTCGGGAGGGGCTGCAGATACGCAGTATTTT. Residues: CASSGGAADTQYF.

The chain has TRBV12-5 and TRBJ2-5; TRBD2 is a possible D gene (6 bases). Germline CDR1 and CDR2: LGHNT and FRNRAP. Trimming took off 6 bases at V and 0 bases at J, with 14 bases between the two ends. The CDR3 is 15 amino acids. The CDR3 spells CASGPGTGDQETQYF. CDR3 DNA sequence: TGTGCTAGTGGACCCGGTACGGGGGACCAAGAGACCCAGTACTTC.

As to this clone: The junction departs from germline at one end; a sequencing error may be responsible. The chain employs TRBV7-9 and TRBJ1-4, with D possibly matching TRBD1 (6 bases). The CDR3 is 15 amino acids. CDR1 is SEHNR and CDR2 is FQNEAQ in the germline V gene (reference sequence). CDR3 region: CSSSRSQGAAEKLFF. The CDR3 region has the DNA TGTTCCAGCAGCAGGTCACAGGGAGCCGCTGAAAAACTGTTTTTT.

The J gene is TRBJ2-5, the V gene TRBV18; D is possibly TRBD1 (6 bases). The germline V gene encodes CDR1 KGHSH and CDR2 LQKENI. Trimming stripped 2 bases from V and 3 bases from J, with 10 bases between. This CDR3 has 14 amino acids. The CDR3 region is CASSPIGGEETQYF. The CDR3 coding sequence is TGTGCCAGCTCACCAATAGGGGGAGAAGAGACCCAGTACTTC.

The chain recombines TRBV4-2 with TRBJ2-3; possible D gene TRBD2, 5 bases. Deletions cut 0 bases from V and 6 bases from J, with 10 bases between. The CDR3 sequence is 14 residues long. The germline gives CDR1 LGHNA, CDR2 YNFKEQ. The CDR3 protein is CASSQDLAGDTQYF. The DNA for the CDR3 is TGTGCCAGCAGCCAAGACCTAGCCGGGGATACGCAGTATTTT.

This chain uses TRBV5-1 with TRBJ1-6, with D uncertain. The CDR3 has 12 residues. Trimming removed 7 bases at V and 8 bases at J, with 10 bases between. Germline V lookup: CDR1 SGHRS, CDR2 YFSETQ. The CDR3 DNA reads as TGCGCCAGCCGTATGAGTGATTCACCCCTCCACTTT. Encoded protein: CASRMSDSPLHF.

The chain carries TRBV27 and TRBJ1-2; TRBD1 matches 12 bases. Looked up from germline, CDR1 is MNHEY and CDR2 is SMNVEV (reference sequence). The ends lost 6 bases at V and 4 bases at J; junction bases unmatched: 6. This CDR3 has 15 amino acids. DNA for the CDR3: TGTGCCAGCAGCCCGGGACAGGGGGCCTCCTATGGCTACACCTTC. Translated: CASSPGQGASYGYTF.